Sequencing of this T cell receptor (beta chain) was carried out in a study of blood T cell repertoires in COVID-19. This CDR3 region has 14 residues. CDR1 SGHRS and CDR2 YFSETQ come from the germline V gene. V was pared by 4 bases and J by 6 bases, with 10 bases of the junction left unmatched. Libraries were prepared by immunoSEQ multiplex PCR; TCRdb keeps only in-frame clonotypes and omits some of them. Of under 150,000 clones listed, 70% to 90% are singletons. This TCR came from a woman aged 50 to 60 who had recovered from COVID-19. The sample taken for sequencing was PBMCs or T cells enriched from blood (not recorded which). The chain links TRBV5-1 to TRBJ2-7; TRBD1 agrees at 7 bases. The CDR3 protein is CASSPGTASPEQYF. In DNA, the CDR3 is TGCGCCAGCAGCCCGGGGACAGCCAGCCCCGAGCAGTACTTC.